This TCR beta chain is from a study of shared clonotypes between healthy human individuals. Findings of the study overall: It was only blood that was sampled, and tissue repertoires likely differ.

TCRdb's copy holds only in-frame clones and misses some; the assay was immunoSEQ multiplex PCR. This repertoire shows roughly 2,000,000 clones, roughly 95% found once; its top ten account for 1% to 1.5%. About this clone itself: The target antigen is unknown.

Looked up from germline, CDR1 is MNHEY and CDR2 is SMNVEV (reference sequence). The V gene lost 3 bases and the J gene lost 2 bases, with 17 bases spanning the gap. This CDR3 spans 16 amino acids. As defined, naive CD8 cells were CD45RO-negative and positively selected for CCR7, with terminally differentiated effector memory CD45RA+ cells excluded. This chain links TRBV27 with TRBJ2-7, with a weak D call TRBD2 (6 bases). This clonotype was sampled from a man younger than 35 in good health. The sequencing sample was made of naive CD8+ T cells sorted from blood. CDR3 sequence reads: CASSFLGGRGPYEQYF. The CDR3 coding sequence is TGTGCCAGCAGTTTCCTGGGGGGACGGGGACCCTACGAGCAGTACTTC.